This TCR beta chain was identified during a study of T cell responses to AZD1222 COVID-19 vaccine (TCRdb year 2021). Looking at the study overall: AZD1222 recipients with second doses at about 4 weeks or about 12 weeks were pooled, because spike-specific TCR depth and breadth did not differ between schedules. Trial participants were enrolled by age into 18-55, 56-69 and 70-plus year subgroups, with about 150, 28 and 57 TCR-sequenced participants respectively. A total of just over 230 trial participants underwent TCR sequencing, of whom under 220 had received two doses of AZD1222 and around 25 had received two doses of the MenACWY control vaccine. Paper-wide results and their limitations: Conclusions about previously exposed vaccinees are limited, since just 6 or 7 AZD1222 recipients were seropositive for SARS-CoV-2 at baseline. Vaccine-associated CD4 TCRs spanned the whole spike protein, with dominant responses in regions 160-218 and 743-854. Most participants were white British and females outnumbered males, and the authors suggested that clonal diversity may have been underestimated. Spike-specific TCR breadth and depth rose significantly after two AZD1222 doses compared with day 0 and with MenACWY recipients. In the small 56-69-year group, the increase in depth fell short of significance, most likely because of low power. Epitopes outside the regions mutated in the B.1.351 and B.1.1.7 variants were reportedly recognized by nearly half of the unique spike-specific TCRs. No day 14 peak-response samples were available, so repertoires were characterized only after the peak T cell response.

The CDR3 regions of human TCRbeta chains were analyzed by immunosequencing. In the source study's methods: TCRs in the repertoires were compared against a reference library of SARS-CoV-2-specific TCRs that had been generated with the MIRA antigen-specificity platform. Breadth was defined as the fraction of unique TCRs that were SARS-CoV-2-associated, and depth was defined as the fraction of total T cells that were SARS-CoV-2-associated. Each spike-specific TCR was assigned to its reactive spike region and to a CD4 or CD8 class using the MIRA data. Log10-transformed breadth and depth values were compared by one-way ANOVA with Sidak's multiple comparisons tests. The table comes from immuneACCESS by way of TCRdb, which keeps in-frame sequences with V and J called. Part of the clones is missing from these tables; in studies checked, under half for an unresolved V gene and the rest for unknown reasons. The D gene and trimming were derived from the DNA, and the V and J assignments and clone size from that table. The table for this sample lists 73,000 or so clones; 82% of them were counted only once. Less than 6.5% of the sample goes to the ten largest clones.

Of note for this clone: Its cognate antigen has yet to be identified. No base quality values were provided; no much bigger clone lies one nucleotide off.

The time point label of this sample denotes: baseline before first vaccination. The vaccinee samples were drawn from two UK trials, COV001 and COV002, one of which was a single-blind randomized controlled phase 2/3 trial testing AZD1222 (ChAdOx1 nCoV-19) in healthy adults. For TCRbeta chain sequencing, PBMC samples from trial participants were taken at day 0 and at day 28 after the second dose. This receptor was obtained from an adult in good health. The sample here was peripheral blood, taken on day 0 of AZD1222 vaccination.

The sequence in DNA is TGTGCCAGTACCAAAGTCGGGACTAGCGGGGGTGGCACAGATACGCAGTATTTT. It is translated as CASTKVGTSGGGTDTQYF. In this chain, TRBV19 is recombined with TRBJ2-3; a stretch of 14 junction bases matches TRBD2. The germline V gene (reference sequence) specifies LNHDA as CDR1 and SQIVND as CDR2. Including cysteine and phenylalanine, the CDR3 has 18 amino acids. Left in the record is the CDR3 DNA by itself, 54 bases read in frame from the first base. Trimming removed 7 bases from V and 1 base from J; the gene matches leave 10 bases unexplained.